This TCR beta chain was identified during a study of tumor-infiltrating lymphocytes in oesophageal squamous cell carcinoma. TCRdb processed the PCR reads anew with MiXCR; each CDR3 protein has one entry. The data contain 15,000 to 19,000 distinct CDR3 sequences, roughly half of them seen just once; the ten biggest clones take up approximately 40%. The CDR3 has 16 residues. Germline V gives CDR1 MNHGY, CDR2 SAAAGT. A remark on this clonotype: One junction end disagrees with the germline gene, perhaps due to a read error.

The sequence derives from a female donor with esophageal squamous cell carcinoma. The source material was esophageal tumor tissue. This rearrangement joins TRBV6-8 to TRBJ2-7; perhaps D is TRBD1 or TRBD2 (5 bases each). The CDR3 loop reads CASSYAGFANTGELYF. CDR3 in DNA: TGTGCCAGCAGTTACGCAGGGTTCGCGAACACCGGGGAGCTGTACTTT.